A selection of T cell receptor beta chains follows, all from one sample in a study of molecular identifiers for immune sequencing clone quantification. TCRdb re-derived calls from the PCR reads in MiXCR, one entry per CDR3 protein. The repertoire holds 97,000 or so distinct CDR3 sequences, under 40% seen once, with about a tenth in the top ten. Sequencing was carried out using naive CD8+ T cells from blood, with Jurkat cell RNA spiked in. The receptors stem from a human donor in good health. Some libraries in this study had Jurkat cell RNA spiked in. Both conserved end residues are trimmed from each CDR3.

V gene	J gene	CDR3 length	CDR3 protein
TRBV20-1	TRBJ2-3	13	SARGLAVPGHTQY
TRBV6-2/TRBV6-3	TRBJ2-1	15	ASRQNRVVRPYNEQF
TRBV4-2	TRBJ2-7	13	ASSQEGLGKDEQY
TRBV9	TRBJ1-1	13	ASSPYSDPNTEAF
TRBV28	TRBJ1-1	14	ASSGAGSGEGTEAF
TRBV20-1	TRBJ1-5	14	SARDLPDPVDQPQH
TRBV13	TRBJ1-5	14	ASSLGVGTYNQPQH
TRBV6-2/TRBV6-3	TRBJ1-2	12	ASEGGKAVNGYT
TRBV7-9	TRBJ2-3	14	ASSSTRGRGANTQY
TRBV7-8	TRBJ2-5	11	ASTSGGRETQY
TRBV12-3/TRBV12-4	TRBJ2-2	10	ASSTETGELF
TRBV4-1	TRBJ2-7	11	ASSRTSGNEQY
TRBV29-1	TRBJ2-5	12	SVERGEPLETQY
TRBV9	TRBJ2-2	14	ASSVGRGHNTGELF
TRBV28	TRBJ2-7	11	ASSQRGYDEQY
TRBV6-2/TRBV6-3	TRBJ2-4	16	ASSYSWGRAEEENIQY
TRBV28	TRBJ2-7	14	ASRDEFGGGGYEQY
TRBV10-2	TRBJ2-7	11	ASRGGPTYEQY
TRBV12-3/TRBV12-4	TRBJ2-5	12	ASRPGGGLETQY
TRBV21-1	TRBJ2-3	15	ASSKGAIALGADTQY
TRBV15	TRBJ2-5	8	AIPAETQY
TRBV28	TRBJ2-1	13	ASSLSGPSLWGQF
TRBV4-2	TRBJ2-3	13	ASSQDEGYTDTQY
TRBV6-2/TRBV6-3	TRBJ1-5	14	ASSSPDRLANKAQH
TRBV12-3/TRBV12-4	TRBJ2-5	13	ASSRKGARGETQY
TRBV9	TRBJ2-3	12	ASSVERSTDTQY
TRBV6-2/TRBV6-3	TRBJ2-3	16	ASSFALSTAAITDTQN
TRBV11-3	TRBJ1-5	13	ASSFEQGGNQPQH
TRBV29-1	TRBJ1-1	10	SVNTGETEAS
TRBV12-3/TRBV12-4	TRBJ2-2	13	ASQEGPANTRELF
TRBV7-3	TRBJ2-1	13	ASSLKVSPGNEQF
TRBV28	TRBJ1-1	14	ASSFWRLGMNTEAF
TRBV6-5	TRBJ2-7	11	ASRWAGGYEQY
TRBV23-1	TRBJ2-7	13	ASSPPGQGPYEQY
TRBV29-1	TRBJ1-1	10	SVGTGNTEAF
TRBV9	TRBJ2-2	10	VSSEGAGELF
TRBV28	TRBJ1-5	12	ASRQSRGSQPQH
TRBV7-9	TRBJ2-7	13	ASSLVGTGTYEQY
TRBV11-2	TRBJ2-7	13	AGSLGTGGLYEQY
TRBV20-1	TRBJ2-3	10	SAGGGVDTQS
TRBV27	TRBJ2-5	13	ASSLSRGAEETQY
TRBV12-3/TRBV12-4	TRBJ2-5	11	ASSFPAEETQY
TRBV4-3	TRBJ2-1	13	ASSQDRESHNEQF
TRBV19	TRBJ1-1	11	ASSIVENTEAF
TRBV12-3/TRBV12-4	TRBJ1-2	11	ASSQTANYGYA
TRBV20-1	TRBJ2-7	14	SARDRLAGLPYEQY
TRBV6-5	TRBJ2-1	14	ASMEGGNWVYNEQF
TRBV7-8	TRBJ2-6	17	ASSLEPGTHYTGANVLT
TRBV13	TRBJ2-5	11	ASSPDREETQY
TRBV5-1	TRBJ1-6	13	ASRSGTEYNSPLH
TRBV2	TRBJ1-1	11	ASGDKGNTEAF
TRBV27	TRBJ1-1	13	ASSFMGGYATEAF
TRBV28	TRBJ2-7	12	ASSPTVTRYEQY
TRBV10-3	TRBJ2-7	11	AISESSGSEQY
TRBV28	TRBJ1-1	14	ASSLLFSGVNTEAF
TRBV7-3	TRBJ2-3	11	ASSASGPDTQY
TRBV29-1	TRBJ2-2	9	SAYAGGELL
TRBV9	TRBJ2-3	11	ASSVEVADTQY
TRBV12-3/TRBV12-4	TRBJ2-5	15	ASSFLWTGGAQETQY
TRBV19	TRBJ2-4	12	ASSIWTTKNIQY